This T cell receptor (beta chain) derives from a study of Ad26.COV2.S vaccination and SARS-CoV-2 variants. As for the study in general: Within the COV1001 Ad26.COV2.S trial arm, the donor was enrolled. Study observations and caveats: After vaccination, substantial breadth of spike-specific CD8+ and CD4+ responses was reported. Similar non-spike TCR breadth was observed in recipients of vaccine and of placebo.

Points on this clone: Antigen unknown.

Indicated treatment: around 19 received Ad26.COV2.S at low or high dose, single or two shots; roughly 5 received placebo; per-sample allocation not given. Following the first vaccine or placebo injection, samples were taken on day 63. Aged 18-55 years, donor was enrolled in Boston in about 2020. The CDR3 consists of 14 residues. The germline gives CDR1 SGHRS, CDR2 YFSETQ. Trimming took 5 bases from V and 1 from J; bases not matched to a gene: 6. Sequenced by immunoSEQ multiplex PCR; TCRdb stores in-frame clones only, minus some. The table has hundreds of thousands of clones, more than 80% seen once. The sample in question was peripheral blood, obtained in a trial of Ad26.COV2.S vaccine versus placebo. This sequence originates from a person aged 18-60 years who received the Ad26.COV2.S COVID-19 vaccine or a placebo. This chain uses TRBV5-1 with TRBJ2-7, with 7 bases matching TRBD1. CDR3 sequence: CASSGTELSYEQYF. CDR3 nucleotide sequence: TGCGCCAGCAGTGGGACAGAGCTTTCCTACGAGCAGTACTTC.